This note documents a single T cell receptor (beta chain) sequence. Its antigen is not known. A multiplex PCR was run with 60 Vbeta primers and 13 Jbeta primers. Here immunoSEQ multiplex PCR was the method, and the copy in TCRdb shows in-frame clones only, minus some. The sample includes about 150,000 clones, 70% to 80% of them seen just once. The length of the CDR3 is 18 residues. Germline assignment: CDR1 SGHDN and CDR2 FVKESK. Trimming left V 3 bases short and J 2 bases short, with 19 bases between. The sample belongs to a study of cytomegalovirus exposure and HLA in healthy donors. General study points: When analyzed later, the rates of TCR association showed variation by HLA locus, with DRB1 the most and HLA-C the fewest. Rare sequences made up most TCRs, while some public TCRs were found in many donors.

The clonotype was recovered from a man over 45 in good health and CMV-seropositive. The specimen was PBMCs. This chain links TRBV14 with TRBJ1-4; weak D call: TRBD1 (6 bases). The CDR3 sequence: CASSQTGAAGVTNEKLFF. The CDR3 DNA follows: TGTGCCAGCAGCCAGACAGGCGCCGCAGGTGTGACTAATGAAAAACTGTTTTTT.